The following is a TCR beta chain sequence with its context. Its cognate antigen is unknown. Inclusion characteristics of ophthalmopathy patients comprised a Clinical Activity Score of at least 3, a NOSPECS grade of at least 4, and duration under 3 months. Fresh 10 ml peripheral blood yielded PBMCs. The CDR3 regions of TCR beta were amplified from RNA transcripts. The HTBI set primed first-round TCR CDR3 RT-PCR. Via MiXCR, TCRdb re-called the multiplex PCR reads, giving one row per CDR3 protein. The sample lists some 490,000 distinct CDR3 sequences, approximately 22% seen once, with under 55% in the top ten. The sample is drawn from a study of T cells in Graves' hyperthyroidism and ophthalmopathy. Study-level points and caveats: Among thyroid clonotypes expanded above 0.001, most also appeared in blood.

The CDR3 sequence is 14 residues long. The V and J ends lost 1 base and 3 bases respectively, with 10 bases between them. Germline assignment: CDR1 SGHRS and CDR2 YFSETQ. What was sequenced was blood. This rearrangement joins TRBV5-1 to TRBJ2-5; D is possibly TRBD2 (5 bases). This TCR derives from a woman in her seventies with Graves' ophthalmopathy. CDR3 in amino acids: CASSLQVREETQYF. In DNA, the CDR3 is TGCGCCAGCAGCTTGCAGGTGCGGGAAGAGACCCAGTACTTC. Supplemented by reference TRBV5-1 and TRBJ2-5, the full variable domain reads KAGVTQTPRYLIKTRGQQVTLSCSPISGHRSVSWYQQTPGQGLQFLFEYFSETQRNKGNFPGRFSGRQFSNSRSEMNVSTLELGDSALYLCASSLQVREETQYFGPGTRLLVL.